This TCR beta chain was captured in a study of cytomegalovirus exposure and HLA in healthy donors. This clone occurred once. PCR amplification relied on 60 Vbeta primers (plus 13 Jbeta primers). Method: immunoSEQ multiplex PCR; TCRdb's copy keeps in-frame clones and lacks some. Here the sample spans about 210,000 clones, 65% to 85% being singletons. V lost 1 base and J lost 0; bases outside the gene matches: 1. Germline V lookup: CDR1 SGHNT, CDR2 YENEEA. The CDR3 is 16 amino acids. The chain is built from TRBV11-3 and TRBJ2-2, with 8 bases aligning to TRBD2. What was sequenced was PBMCs. This clonotype was obtained from a man aged 30 to 39 in good health and CMV-seronegative. The CDR3 here is CASSLGGGTNTGELFF. In DNA, the CDR3 is TGTGCCAGCAGCTTAGGCGGGGGGACGAACACCGGGGAGCTGTTTTTT.